The present T cell receptor (beta chain) was sequenced within a study of early T cells in non-severe SARS-CoV-2 infection. The V gene end was trimmed by 5 bases and the J gene end by 3 bases; junction bases not matched to a gene: 9. This CDR3 spans 16 amino acids. TCRdb fed the 5' RACE reads into MiXCR, producing one record per CDR3 protein. The top ten clones hold 11% of a sample with about 27,000 distinct CDR3 sequences, around 4.4% of them seen once. This clonotype was seen at least ten times. The specimen sequenced was whole blood. The source of this sequence is an adult who was a healthcare worker with PCR-confirmed SARS-CoV-2 infection or an uninfected control (not recorded which). The rearrangement joins TRBV12-3 or TRBV12-4 to TRBJ2-2, with 7 bases lining up with TRBD1. CDR3 sequence: CASSPPGGTYTGELFF. The CDR3 DNA reads as TGTGCCAGCAGTCCCCCAGGGGGAACTTACACCGGGGAGCTGTTTTTT.